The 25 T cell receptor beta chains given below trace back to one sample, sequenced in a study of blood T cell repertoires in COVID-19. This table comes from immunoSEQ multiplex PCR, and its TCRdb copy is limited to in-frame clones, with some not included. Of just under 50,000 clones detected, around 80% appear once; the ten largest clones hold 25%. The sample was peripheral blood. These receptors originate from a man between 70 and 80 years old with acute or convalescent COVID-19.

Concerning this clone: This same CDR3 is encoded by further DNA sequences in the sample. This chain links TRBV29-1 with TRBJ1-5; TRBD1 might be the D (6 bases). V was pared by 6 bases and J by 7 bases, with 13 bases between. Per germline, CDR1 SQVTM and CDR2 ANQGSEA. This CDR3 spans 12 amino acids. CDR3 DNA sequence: TGCAGCGTGGGGGCCCGAGACCAGCCCCAGCATTTT. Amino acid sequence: CSVGARDQPQHF.

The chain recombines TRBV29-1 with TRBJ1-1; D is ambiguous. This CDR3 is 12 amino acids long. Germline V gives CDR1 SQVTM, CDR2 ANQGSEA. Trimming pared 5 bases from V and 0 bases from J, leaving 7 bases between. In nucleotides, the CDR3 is TGCAGCGTTCACATAATGAACACTGAAGCTTTCTTT. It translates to CSVHIMNTEAFF.

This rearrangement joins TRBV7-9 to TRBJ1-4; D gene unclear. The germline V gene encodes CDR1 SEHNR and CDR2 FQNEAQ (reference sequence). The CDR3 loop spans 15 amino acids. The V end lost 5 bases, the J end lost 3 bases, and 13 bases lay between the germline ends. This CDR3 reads CASSEAGSANEKLFF. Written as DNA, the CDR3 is TGTGCCAGCAGCGAGGCGGGATCCGCTAATGAAAAACTGTTTTTT.

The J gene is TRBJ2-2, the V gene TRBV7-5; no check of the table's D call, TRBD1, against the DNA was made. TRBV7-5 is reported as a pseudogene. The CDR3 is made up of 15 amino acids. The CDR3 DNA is TGTGCCAGAAGCCCAGACAGGGGGGAGACCGGGGAGCTGTTTTTT. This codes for CARSPDRGETGELFF.

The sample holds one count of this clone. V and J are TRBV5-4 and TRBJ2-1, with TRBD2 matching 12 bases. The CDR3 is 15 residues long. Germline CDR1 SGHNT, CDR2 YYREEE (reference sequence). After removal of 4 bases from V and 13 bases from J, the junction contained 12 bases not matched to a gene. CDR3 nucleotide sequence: TGTGCCAGCAGCCCGGCGGTATCTAGCGGGGGGGGTCAGTTCTTC. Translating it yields CASSPAVSSGGGQFF.

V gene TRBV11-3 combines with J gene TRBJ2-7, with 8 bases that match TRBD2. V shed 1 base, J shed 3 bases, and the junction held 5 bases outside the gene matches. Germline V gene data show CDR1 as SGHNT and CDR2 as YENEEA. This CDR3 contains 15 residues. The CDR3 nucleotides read TGTGCCAGCAGCTTAGTAGCGGGAAGGGGCTACGAGCAGTACTTC. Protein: CASSLVAGRGYEQYF. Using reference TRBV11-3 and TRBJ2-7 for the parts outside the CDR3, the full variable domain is EAGVVQSPRYKIIEKKQPVAFWCNPISGHNTLYWYLQNLGQGPELLIRYENEEAVDDSQLPKDRFSAERLKGVDSTLKIQPAELGDSAVYLCASSLVAGRGYEQYFGPGTRLTVT.

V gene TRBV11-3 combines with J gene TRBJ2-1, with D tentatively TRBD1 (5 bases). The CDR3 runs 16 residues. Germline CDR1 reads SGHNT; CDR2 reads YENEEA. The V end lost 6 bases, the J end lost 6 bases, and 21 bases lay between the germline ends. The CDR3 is CASSPRSQGHGNEQFF. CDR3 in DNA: TGTGCCAGCAGTCCTCGATCCCAGGGTCACGGCAATGAGCAGTTCTTC.

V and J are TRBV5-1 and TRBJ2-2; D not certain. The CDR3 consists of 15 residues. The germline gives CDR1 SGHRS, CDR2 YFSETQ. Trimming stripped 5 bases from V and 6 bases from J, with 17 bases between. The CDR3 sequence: CASSPGGAAPGELFF. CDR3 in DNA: TGCGCCAGCAGTCCCGGCGGCGCGGCTCCCGGGGAGCTGTTTTTT. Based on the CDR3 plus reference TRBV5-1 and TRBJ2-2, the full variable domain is KAGVTQTPRYLIKTRGQQVTLSCSPISGHRSVSWYQQTPGQGLQFLFEYFSETQRNKGNFPGRFSGRQFSNSRSEMNVSTLELGDSALYLCASSPGGAAPGELFFGEGSRLTVL.

CDR3 DNA sequence: TGTGCCTGGAGTGTAGGGACAGGGGCCCACTATAATTCACCCCTCCACTTT. Its protein product is CAWSVGTGAHYNSPLHF. The chain carries TRBV30 and TRBJ1-6, with 10 bases lining up with TRBD1. Germline V gene sequence: CDR1 GTSNPN, CDR2 SVGIG (reference sequence). V lost 0 bases to trimming and J lost 3 bases; unmatched junction nucleotides: 5. CDR3 length equals 17 residues.

The CDR3 nucleotides read TGTGCCAGCAGCTTGACTAGTGAGCAGTTCTTC. This gives the protein CASSLTSEQFF. This sequence joins TRBV5-6 and TRBJ2-1; D is possibly TRBD2 (5 bases). The V gene's germline CDR1 is SGHDT and CDR2 YYEEEE. The CDR3 contains 11 residues. The germline V and J ends were trimmed by 1 base and 9 bases, with 5 bases remaining between them.

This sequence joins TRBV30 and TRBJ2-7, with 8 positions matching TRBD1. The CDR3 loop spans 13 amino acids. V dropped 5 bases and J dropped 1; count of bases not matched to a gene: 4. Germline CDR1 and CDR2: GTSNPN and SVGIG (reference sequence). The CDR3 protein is CAWARGLSYEQYF. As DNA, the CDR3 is TGTGCCTGGGCCAGGGGGCTGTCCTACGAGCAGTACTTC.

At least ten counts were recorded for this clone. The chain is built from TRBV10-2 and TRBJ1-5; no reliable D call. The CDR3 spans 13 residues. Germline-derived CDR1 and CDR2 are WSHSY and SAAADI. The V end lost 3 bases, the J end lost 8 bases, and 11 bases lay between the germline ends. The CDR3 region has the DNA TGCGCCAGCAGTGATCGCCCGCGGGAGCCCCAGCATTTT. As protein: CASSDRPREPQHF.

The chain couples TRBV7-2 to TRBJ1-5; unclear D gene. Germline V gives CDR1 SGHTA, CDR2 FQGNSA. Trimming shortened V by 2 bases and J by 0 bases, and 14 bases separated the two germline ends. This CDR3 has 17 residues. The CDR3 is CASSLNQPGNSNQPQHF. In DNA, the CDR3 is TGTGCCAGCAGCTTAAATCAGCCGGGGAATAGCAATCAGCCCCAGCATTTT.

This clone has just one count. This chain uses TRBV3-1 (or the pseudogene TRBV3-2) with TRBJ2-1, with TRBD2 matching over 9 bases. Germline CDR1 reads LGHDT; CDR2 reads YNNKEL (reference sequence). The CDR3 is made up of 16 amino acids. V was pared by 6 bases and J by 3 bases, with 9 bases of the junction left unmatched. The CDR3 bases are TGTGCCAGCAGTCGCCAGGGAGCGGGAGGCTACAATGAGCAGTTCTTC. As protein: CASSRQGAGGYNEQFF.

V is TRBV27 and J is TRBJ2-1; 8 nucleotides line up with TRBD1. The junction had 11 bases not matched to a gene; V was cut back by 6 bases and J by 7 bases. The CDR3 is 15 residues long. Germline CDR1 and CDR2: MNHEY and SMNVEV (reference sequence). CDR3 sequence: CASRSPRDRLNEQFF. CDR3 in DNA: TGTGCCAGCAGATCCCCTAGGGACAGGTTGAATGAGCAGTTCTTC.

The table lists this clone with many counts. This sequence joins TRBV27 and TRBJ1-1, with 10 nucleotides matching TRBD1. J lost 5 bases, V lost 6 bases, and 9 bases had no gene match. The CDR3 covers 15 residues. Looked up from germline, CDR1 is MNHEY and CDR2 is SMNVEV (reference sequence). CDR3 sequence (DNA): TGTGCCAGCAGGGGGGACAGGGGAAGAGGAACTGAAGCTTTCTTT. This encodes CASRGDRGRGTEAFF.

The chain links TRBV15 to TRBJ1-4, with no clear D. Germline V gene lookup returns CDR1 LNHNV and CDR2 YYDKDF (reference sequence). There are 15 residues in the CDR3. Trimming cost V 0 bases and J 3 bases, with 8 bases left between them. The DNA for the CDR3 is TGTGCCACCAGCAGAGATAAACAGCCTAATGAAAAACTGTTTTTT. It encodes CATSRDKQPNEKLFF. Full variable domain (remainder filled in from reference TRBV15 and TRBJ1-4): DAMVIQNPRYQVTQFGKPVTLSCSQTLNHNVMYWYQQKSSQAPKLLFHYYDKDFNNEADTPDNFQSRRPNTSFCFLDIRSPGLGDTAMYLCATSRDKQPNEKLFFGSGTQLSVL.

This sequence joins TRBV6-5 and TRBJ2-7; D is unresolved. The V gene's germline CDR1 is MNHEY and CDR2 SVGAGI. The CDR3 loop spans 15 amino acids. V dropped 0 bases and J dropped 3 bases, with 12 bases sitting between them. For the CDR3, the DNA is TGTGCCAGCAGTTACTCTGGAGACTCCCGCTACGAGCAGTACTTC. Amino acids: CASSYSGDSRYEQYF.

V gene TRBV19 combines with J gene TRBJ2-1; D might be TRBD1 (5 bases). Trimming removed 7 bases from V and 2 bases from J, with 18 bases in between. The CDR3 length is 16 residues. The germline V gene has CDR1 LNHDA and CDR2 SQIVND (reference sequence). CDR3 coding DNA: TGTGCCAGTACCTCTTCCGGGCAGGGCCCCTACAATGAGCAGTTCTTC. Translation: CASTSSGQGPYNEQFF.

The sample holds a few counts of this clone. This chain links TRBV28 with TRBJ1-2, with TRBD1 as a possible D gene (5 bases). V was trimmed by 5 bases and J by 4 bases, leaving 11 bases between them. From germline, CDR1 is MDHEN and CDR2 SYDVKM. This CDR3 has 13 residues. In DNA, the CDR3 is TGTGCCAGCAGTGGGGCCTCCGTCTATGGCTACACCTTC. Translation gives CASSGASVYGYTF.

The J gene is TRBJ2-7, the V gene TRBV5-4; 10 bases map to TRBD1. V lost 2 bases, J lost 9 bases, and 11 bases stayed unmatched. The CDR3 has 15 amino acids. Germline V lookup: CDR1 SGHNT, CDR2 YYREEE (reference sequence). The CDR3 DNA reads TGTGCCAGCAGCTTCGGACAGGGGGGGGCTCGTGGGCAGTACTTC. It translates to CASSFGQGGARGQYF.

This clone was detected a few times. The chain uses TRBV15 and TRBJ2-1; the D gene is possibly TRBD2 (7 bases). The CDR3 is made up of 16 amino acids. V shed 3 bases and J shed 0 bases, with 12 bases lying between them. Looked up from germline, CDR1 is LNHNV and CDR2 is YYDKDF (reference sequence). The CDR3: CATSRGGLGSYNEQFF. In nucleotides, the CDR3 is TGTGCCACCAGCAGGGGGGGGCTCGGCTCCTACAATGAGCAGTTCTTC.

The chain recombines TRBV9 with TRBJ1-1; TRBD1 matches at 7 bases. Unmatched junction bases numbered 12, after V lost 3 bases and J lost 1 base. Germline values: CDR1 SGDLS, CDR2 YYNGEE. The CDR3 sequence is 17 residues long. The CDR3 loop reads CASSGRQGRSGNTEAFF. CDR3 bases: TGTGCCAGCAGCGGTCGACAGGGAAGATCGGGGAACACTGAAGCTTTCTTT.

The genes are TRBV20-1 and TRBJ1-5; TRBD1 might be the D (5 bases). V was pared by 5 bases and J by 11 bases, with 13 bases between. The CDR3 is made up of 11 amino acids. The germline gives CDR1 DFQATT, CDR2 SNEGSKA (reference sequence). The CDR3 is CSAGRESAQHF. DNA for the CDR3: TGCAGTGCTGGCAGGGAATCAGCCCAGCATTTT.

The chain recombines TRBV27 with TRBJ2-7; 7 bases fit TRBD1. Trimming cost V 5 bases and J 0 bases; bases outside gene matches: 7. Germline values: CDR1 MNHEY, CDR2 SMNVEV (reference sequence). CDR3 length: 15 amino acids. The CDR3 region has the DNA TGTGCCAGCAGTAGGGACAGAGTAACCTCCTACGAGCAGTACTTC. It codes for CASSRDRVTSYEQYF.